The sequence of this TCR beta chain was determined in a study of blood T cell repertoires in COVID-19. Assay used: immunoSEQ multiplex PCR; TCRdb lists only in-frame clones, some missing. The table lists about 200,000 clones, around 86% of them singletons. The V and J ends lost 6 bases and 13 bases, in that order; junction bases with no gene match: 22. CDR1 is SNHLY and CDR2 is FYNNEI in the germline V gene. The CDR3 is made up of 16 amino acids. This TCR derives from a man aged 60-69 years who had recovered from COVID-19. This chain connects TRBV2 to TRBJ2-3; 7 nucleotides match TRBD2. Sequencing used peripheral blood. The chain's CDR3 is CASRARTGGAATDEYF. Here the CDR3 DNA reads TGTGCCAGCAGGGCCCGGACGGGGGGTGCGGCTACGGATGAGTATTTT.